This T cell receptor beta chain is drawn from a study of blood T cell repertoires in COVID-19. For the study at large: Some COVID-19 samples were acute and others convalescent; all came from the United States, Italy and Spain. T cells, B-cell-depleted T cells, or PBMCs supplied cDNA or gDNA.

Methods used by the authors: From reference gene primer amplification, estimates of nucleated cell counts were derived. The assay was immunoSEQ multiplex PCR, and TCRdb's table has in-frame clones only and misses some. The V and J calls and clone size were taken over from that table, and D and trimming were inferred from the DNA. The data show about 300,000 clones, approximately 82% seen once. V was clipped by 2 bases and J by 2 bases, with 12 bases between them. Germline lookup yields CDR1 MGHRA and CDR2 YSYEKL. There are 15 residues in the CDR3. The TCR originated in a woman between 50 and 59 years old with acute or convalescent COVID-19. The sample consisted of peripheral blood. J is TRBJ2-5 and V is TRBV4-1; D is ambiguous. CDR3 in amino acids: CASSQREAGQETQYF. The DNA of the CDR3 is TGCGCCAGCAGCCAACGCGAAGCAGGACAAGAGACCCAGTACTTC.